The T cell receptor beta chain under discussion was sequenced for a study of T cells in Graves' hyperthyroidism and ophthalmopathy. As to this clonotype: As yet, its antigen is unknown.

Study observations and caveats: The model identified upcoming ophthalmopathy a median approximately seven months ahead of onset. Blood also contained most expanded thyroid clonotypes above 0.001.

Germline CDR1 is MNHEY and CDR2 is SVGEGT. The length of the CDR3 is 16 residues. The J segment lost 0 bases and the V segment lost 5 bases, leaving 10 bases of the junction unmatched. TCR beta CDR3 region amplification was performed from RNA transcripts. During a first-round RT-PCR of the TCR CDR3, the HTBI primer set was used. From the multiplex PCR reads, TCRdb called clonotypes with MiXCR, one entry per CDR3 protein. This sample carries roughly 700,000 distinct CDR3 sequences, roughly 17% of them seen once, and the ten largest clones take 15%. The sequenced sample was blood. The receptor was isolated from a man aged 50-59 years with Graves' hyperthyroidism. The chain uses TRBV6-2 or TRBV6-3 and TRBJ2-7; TRBD1 agrees at 7 bases. DNA of the CDR3: TGTGCCAGCAGTCCCTTGCCGGGACAGAGCTCCTACGAGCAGTACTTC. Translated, it gives CASSPLPGQSSYEQYF.